This T cell receptor beta chain was observed in a study of blood T cells in healthy people across ages. Study-level findings and limits: Researchers said unsorted PBMCs prevented a conclusive naive versus antigen-experienced comparison. Older individuals had lower TCR beta diversity per million T cells (the decline was roughly linear).

A second PCR of roughly 6 to 12 cycles used a sample-barcoded 5' primer and a J-beta primer mix. A single record per CDR3 protein comes from TCRdb applying MiXCR to the 5' RACE reads. This table has some 1,800,000 distinct CDR3 sequences, approximately 39% appearing once. Points on this clonotype: No antigen is known for it.

Collection of roughly 9.6 milliliters of peripheral blood was performed for each donor. The CDR3 totals 13 residues. The germline V gene has CDR1 KGHSH and CDR2 LQKENI. This sequence was found in a human donor in good health. Input material: blood. This chain links TRBV18 with TRBJ2-4; 7 nucleotides align to TRBD1. The J call may be incorrect, as the DNA end agrees better with TRBJ2-7. The CDR3, as DNA: TGTGCCAGCTCAGCTGGGACAGCCCTCGAGCAGTACTTC. Protein product: CASSAGTALEQYF.